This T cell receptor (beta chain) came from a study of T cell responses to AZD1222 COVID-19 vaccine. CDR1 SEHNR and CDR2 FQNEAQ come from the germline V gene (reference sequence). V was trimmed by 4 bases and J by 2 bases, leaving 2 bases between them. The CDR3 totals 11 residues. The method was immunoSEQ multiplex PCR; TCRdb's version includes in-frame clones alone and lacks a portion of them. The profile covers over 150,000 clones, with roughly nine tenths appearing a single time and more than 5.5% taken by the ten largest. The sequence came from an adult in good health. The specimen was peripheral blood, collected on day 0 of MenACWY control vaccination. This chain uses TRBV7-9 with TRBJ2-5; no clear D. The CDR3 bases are TGTGCCAGCAGCTCACAAGAGACCCAGTACTTC. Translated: CASSSQETQYF.